This TCR beta chain was profiled in a study of PD-1 blockade in classical Hodgkin lymphoma. Findings and limits, study-wide: Newly diagnosed patients were reported to start with lower TCR diversity than healthy donors.

Repertoires were generated with immunoSEQ multiplex PCR, while TCRdb's copy carries only in-frame clones and drops some. The data show around 50,000 clones, approximately 91% seen once. CDR3 length: 15 amino acids. The ends were cut back, 3 bases at V and 0 bases at J, with 9 bases in the middle. From germline, CDR1 is LNHDA and CDR2 SQIVND (reference sequence). A note on this clone: Its antigen is unidentified.

Time point defined: newly diagnosed, previously untreated cHL patient sample. The J gene is TRBJ2-1, the V gene TRBV19; D gene unclear. The source is a human donor with classical Hodgkin lymphoma. Sequencing input: peripheral blood mononuclear cells (PBMCs). Written as DNA, the CDR3 is TGTGCCAGTAGTATGGCAGGAAGCTCCTACAATGAGCAGTTCTTC. Translated, it gives CASSMAGSSYNEQFF.